This T cell receptor beta chain was recovered during a study of blood T cell repertoires in COVID-19. Overall study: In each case, the material was cDNA or gDNA derived from T cells, B-cell-depleted T cells, or PBMCs.

In the study's own analysis: Amplifying reference gene primers gave estimates of nucleated cell counts. The method was immunoSEQ multiplex PCR; TCRdb's version includes in-frame clones alone and lacks a portion of them. V and J calls and clone size are those listed in that table; D and trimming were worked out from the DNA. The sample records under 300,000 clones, about 90% being singletons. The TCR was taken from a human donor in a cohort exposed to, infected with or recovered from COVID-19 (not recorded which). The donor label of this sample is uncertain. Sequences were obtained from PBMCs or T cells enriched from blood (not recorded which).

The CDR3 DNA is TGCGCCAGCAGCTTGGAGCAGGGAAGAAATTCACCCCTCCACTTT. It encodes CASSLEQGRNSPLHF. The chain couples TRBV5-1 to TRBJ1-6; possibly TRBD1 for D (5 bases). Germline V gene data show CDR1 as SGHRS and CDR2 as YFSETQ. The V end was cut by 0 bases, the J end by 7 bases, with 11 bases between. This CDR3 contains 15 residues.